Shown below are 31 T cell receptor beta chains from a single sample sequenced in a study of blood T cell repertoires in COVID-19. Measured with immunoSEQ multiplex PCR; TCRdb has only the in-frame clones, and not every one. The profile shows approximately 100,000 clones, approximately 84% of them singletons. Sequencing was carried out using peripheral blood. These receptors originate from a human donor in a cohort sampled during active COVID-19.

The CDR3 coding sequence is TGTGCCAGCTCCGAGGTCCGTTGGTACGAGCAGTACTTC. This gives the protein CASSEVRWYEQYF. V usage is TRBV18 and J usage is TRBJ2-7; D is unresolved. The V end lost 6 bases, the J end lost 4 bases, and 13 bases lay between the germline ends. There are 13 residues in the CDR3. Germline lookup yields CDR1 KGHSH and CDR2 LQKENI.

This chain connects TRBV18 to TRBJ1-2, with D perhaps TRBD1 (5 bases). Trimming removed 2 bases at V and 4 bases at J, with 14 bases between. This CDR3 has 15 amino acids. Germline values: CDR1 KGHSH, CDR2 LQKENI. DNA of the CDR3: TGTGCCAGCTCACCAAGCGGGGCCGAGTTCTATGGCTACACCTTC. This codes for CASSPSGAEFYGYTF.

The chain uses TRBV9 and TRBJ1-1; possible D gene TRBD1, 5 bases. V was cut by 0 bases and J by 5 bases, with 8 bases left in between. The CDR3 runs to 13 residues. The germline CDR1 and CDR2 sequences are SGDLS and YYNGEE. The CDR3 DNA sequence: TGTGCCAGCAGCGTAGCTCGGGGGACTGAAGCTTTCTTT. Translating it yields CASSVARGTEAFF.

The chain joins TRBV28 to TRBJ2-7; D might be TRBD2 (5 bases). CDR1 is MDHEN and CDR2 is SYDVKM in the germline V gene. The CDR3 spans 15 residues. Trimming shortened V by 1 base and J by 2 bases, and 12 bases separated the two germline ends. The CDR3 sequence is CASSLYGLGAYEQYF. For the CDR3, the DNA is TGTGCCAGCAGTTTATATGGACTTGGGGCCTACGAGCAGTACTTC.

The rearrangement uses TRBV9 and TRBJ1-4; D remains ambiguous. V shed 4 bases and J shed 11 bases, with 12 bases lying between them. The CDR3 consists of 12 residues. Germline V gene sequence: CDR1 SGDLS, CDR2 YYNGEE. Here the CDR3 DNA reads TGTGCCAGCAGCCCCCAGACTGGGAAACTGTTTTTT. This translates into CASSPQTGKLFF.

This rearrangement joins TRBV19 to TRBJ1-6, with D hard to call. The CDR3 length is 14 residues. CDR1 is LNHDA, CDR2 SQIVND, per germline (reference sequence). V lost 1 base to trimming and J lost 11 bases, with 12 bases between them. The CDR3 loop is CASSIGPGSTPLHF. CDR3 DNA sequence: TGTGCCAGTAGTATAGGGCCGGGATCAACACCCCTCCACTTT.

This clone qualifies as medium-sized. The chain employs TRBV7-9 and TRBJ1-1; D unresolved. CDR1 and CDR2 from the germline V gene are SEHNR and FQNEAQ (reference sequence). The length of the CDR3 is 15 residues. The ends were cut back, 0 bases at V and 0 bases at J, with 8 bases in the middle. The CDR3 DNA sequence: TGTGCCAGCAGCTTAGCGGGCAGTATGAACACTGAAGCTTTCTTT. Residues: CASSLAGSMNTEAFF. Full variable domain (remainder filled in from reference TRBV7-9 and TRBJ1-1): DTGVSQNPRHKITKRGQNVTFRCDPISEHNRLYWYRQTLGQGPEFLTYFQNEAQLEKSRLLSDRFSAERPKGSFSTLEIQRTEQGDSAMYLCASSLAGSMNTEAFFGQGTRLTVV.

This clone was seen only once. V usage is TRBV29-1 and J usage is TRBJ2-1; TRBD1 agrees at 9 bases. CDR3 size: 14 residues. The ends lost 2 bases at V and 5 bases at J; junction bases unmatched: 4. Germline V gene lookup returns CDR1 SQVTM and CDR2 ANQGSEA. Written as DNA, the CDR3 is TGCAGCGTTGAACGGGGACAGGGCCACAATGAGCAGTTCTTC. Its protein product is CSVERGQGHNEQFF.

The gene calls are TRBV7-9 and TRBJ1-1; 9 bases align to TRBD1. The CDR3 has 15 amino acids. V lost 4 bases and J lost 2; bases outside the gene matches: 5. CDR1 and CDR2 from the germline V gene are SEHNR and FQNEAQ (reference sequence). The CDR3 DNA sequence: TGTGCCAGCAGCTCCCCGGGACAGGGAAACACTGAAGCTTTCTTT. It encodes CASSSPGQGNTEAFF.

The genes are TRBV7-3 and TRBJ2-2, with D maybe TRBD2 (5 bases). Trimming removed 5 bases from V and 5 bases from J, with 15 bases in between. The CDR3 totals 15 residues. Germline V gene data show CDR1 as SGHTA and CDR2 as FQGTGA. CDR3 nucleotide sequence: TGTGCCAGCAGCCCCCGGACCCCGGGAACCGGGGAGCTGTTTTTT. Its protein product is CASSPRTPGTGELFF.

This chain connects TRBV7-8 to TRBJ2-1; 11 bases are a match to TRBD1. Per the germline V gene, CDR1 is SGHVS and CDR2 is FQNEAQ. J lost 8 bases, V lost 2 bases, and 8 bases had no gene match. The length of the CDR3 is 16 residues. This CDR3 reads CASSLPAGTGGDEQFF. For the CDR3, the DNA is TGTGCCAGCAGCTTACCGGCCGGGACAGGGGGTGATGAGCAGTTCTTC.

V usage is TRBV11-2 and J usage is TRBJ2-3; D is undetermined. CDR3 length: 12 amino acids. V was clipped by 6 bases and J by 4 bases, with 8 bases between them. Germline CDR1 SGHAT, CDR2 FQNNGV. The DNA of the CDR3 is TGTGCCAGCAGAGCGAACTCAGATACGCAGTATTTT. It yields the protein CASRANSDTQYF.

The genes are TRBV7-9 and TRBJ1-2; 7 bases are a match to TRBD1. After removal of 2 bases from V and 4 bases from J, the junction contained 7 bases not matched to a gene. The CDR3 extends over 15 amino acids. Germline V gene lookup returns CDR1 SEHNR and CDR2 FQNEAQ (reference sequence). The CDR3: CASSLLQGFPYGYTF. As DNA, the CDR3 is TGTGCCAGCAGCTTATTACAGGGGTTCCCCTATGGCTACACCTTC.

The genes are TRBV6-5 and TRBJ1-6; 8 bases line up with TRBD1. The germline gives CDR1 MNHEY, CDR2 SVGAGI. This CDR3 contains 15 residues. The V and J ends lost 2 bases and 7 bases, in that order; junction bases with no gene match: 4. The CDR3: CASSYLQGGNSPLHF. For the CDR3, the DNA is TGTGCCAGCAGTTACCTACAGGGGGGGAATTCACCCCTCCACTTT.

The rearrangement joins TRBV9 to TRBJ2-1; 11 bases align to TRBD2. CDR3 length equals 16 residues. Germline CDR1 reads SGDLS; CDR2 reads YYNGEE. Germline trimming cut 0 bases from V and 8 bases from J; bases unmatched to any gene: 7. This CDR3 is CASSVGPGTSGHEQFF. The CDR3 DNA reads TGTGCCAGCAGCGTAGGCCCCGGGACTAGCGGCCATGAGCAGTTCTTC.

The chain couples TRBV28 to TRBJ2-3; D remains ambiguous. With 4 bases removed from V and 2 bases from J, the gap between germline ends came to 19 bases. The CDR3 spans 17 residues. Germline V gives CDR1 MDHEN, CDR2 SYDVKM. CDR3 loop: CASSSSSPGIITDTQYF. In nucleotides, the CDR3 is TGTGCCAGCAGTTCCTCCTCCCCGGGTATTATCACAGATACGCAGTATTTT. Complete variable domain (other parts from reference TRBV28 and TRBJ2-3): DVKVTQSSRYLVKRTGEKVFLECVQDMDHENMFWYRQDPGLGLRLIYFSYDVKMKEKGDIPEGYSVSREKKERFSLILESASTNQTSMYLCASSSSSPGIITDTQYFGPGTRLTVL.

V is TRBV10-3 and J is TRBJ2-7, with TRBD1 as a possible D gene (6 bases). The V and J ends lost 10 bases and 3 bases respectively, with 19 bases between them. The length of the CDR3 is 14 residues. The germline V gene encodes CDR1 ENHRY and CDR2 SYGVKD. CDR3 nucleotide sequence: TGTGCCAGCTCCCTGGGGGCAGGGATCTACGAGCAGTACTTC. Its protein product is CASSLGAGIYEQYF.

The rearrangement joins TRBV19 to TRBJ1-4; the D is unclear. V was shortened by 6 bases and J by 2 bases, with 19 bases between the two germline ends. CDR1 is LNHDA and CDR2 is SQIVND in the germline V gene (reference sequence). The CDR3 loop spans 17 amino acids. CDR3 sequence reads: CASSEWALPATNEKLFF. The CDR3 bases are TGTGCCAGTAGCGAATGGGCCTTACCGGCCACTAATGAAAAACTGTTTTTT.

This clone was detected a few times. The V call is TRBV6-2 or TRBV6-3, the J call TRBJ1-2, with D unresolved. Trimming cost V 2 bases and J 8 bases, with 9 bases left between them. This CDR3 contains 12 residues. CDR1 and CDR2 from the germline V gene are MNHEY and SVGEGT. DNA for the CDR3: TGTGCCAGCAGTTACGAACCCAGAGGCTACACCTTC. This encodes CASSYEPRGYTF.

This chain joins TRBV3-1 (or the pseudogene TRBV3-2) and TRBJ2-5; TRBD1 agrees at 10 bases. The germline V gene has CDR1 LGHDT and CDR2 YNNKEL (reference sequence). The CDR3 contains 15 residues. After removal of 4 bases from V and 2 bases from J, the junction contained 4 bases not matched to a gene. In DNA, the CDR3 is TGTGCCAGCAGCCTCCCGGGACAGGGGCAAGAGACCCAGTACTTC. As protein: CASSLPGQGQETQYF.

There are a few counts of this clone. The genes are TRBV7-9 and TRBJ2-5; the D gene is possibly TRBD1 (6 bases). V lost 0 bases and J lost 4, with 9 bases in between. The CDR3 is 14 residues long. Germline CDR1 SEHNR, CDR2 FQNEAQ (reference sequence). In nucleotides, the CDR3 is TGTGCCAGCAGCTTAGCTACAGGGCGAGAGACCCAGTACTTC. It yields the protein CASSLATGRETQYF. The full variable domain, in which reference TRBV7-9 and TRBJ2-5 provide the parts outside the CDR3, is DTGVSQNPRHKITKRGQNVTFRCDPISEHNRLYWYRQTLGQGPEFLTYFQNEAQLEKSRLLSDRFSAERPKGSFSTLEIQRTEQGDSAMYLCASSLATGRETQYFGPGTRLLVL.

This clone has more than one count but fewer than ten. This sequence joins TRBV4-3 and TRBJ1-6, with TRBD1 identical over 7 bases. CDR1 is LGHNA and CDR2 is YSLEER in the germline V gene. CDR3 length: 17 residues. J lost 0 bases, V lost 5 bases, and 7 bases had no gene match. CDR3 sequence (DNA): TGCGCCAGCAGCAAAGCGACAGGGATCTCCTATAATTCACCCCTCCACTTT. The encoded protein is CASSKATGISYNSPLHF.

This clone has only a few counts. The chain employs TRBV5-1 and TRBJ2-7; perhaps TRBD2 as D (5 bases). Germline CDR1 reads SGHRS; CDR2 reads YFSETQ. The length of the CDR3 is 13 residues. The V end lost 4 bases, the J end lost 3 bases, and 11 bases lay between the germline ends. The CDR3 DNA follows: TGCGCCAGCAGCGAGCCGGGAAGCTACGAGCAGTACTTC. Protein product: CASSEPGSYEQYF.

This clone appeared a single time. The chain uses TRBV19 and TRBJ2-7; perhaps TRBD1 as D (5 bases). V was clipped by 4 bases and J by 6 bases, with 13 bases between them. Germline V CDR1 and CDR2: LNHDA, SQIVND (reference sequence). The CDR3 covers 13 residues. In DNA, the CDR3 is TGTGCCAGTAGTAGGACACCAACAACCGAGCAGTACTTC. It is translated as CASSRTPTTEQYF.

CDR3 sequence (DNA): TGTGCCAGCACCTTTATAGCGGGGAAGACAGATACGCAGTATTTT. This encodes CASTFIAGKTDTQYF. This chain joins TRBV6-5 and TRBJ2-3, with 8 bases aligning to TRBD2. The CDR3 loop spans 15 amino acids. Per germline, CDR1 MNHEY and CDR2 SVGAGI. After removal of 7 bases from V and 3 bases from J, the junction contained 9 bases not matched to a gene.

The chain uses TRBV6-2 or TRBV6-3 and TRBJ2-1, with D possibly being TRBD1 (5 bases). V lost 4 bases to trimming and J lost 5 bases, with 6 bases between them. Germline CDR1 and CDR2: MNHEY and SVGEGT. The CDR3 loop spans 12 amino acids. In DNA form, the CDR3 reads TGTGCCAGCAGTTGGGGCCACAATGAGCAGTTCTTC. It specifies CASSWGHNEQFF.

The genes are TRBV5-5 and TRBJ2-2, with unresolved D. Germline V gives CDR1 SGHKS, CDR2 YYEKEE (reference sequence). This CDR3 spans 15 amino acids. V shed 3 bases and J shed 1 base, with 10 bases lying between them. CDR3 amino acids: CASSWALLNTGELFF. The DNA of the CDR3 is TGTGCCAGCAGCTGGGCCCTGTTGAACACCGGGGAGCTGTTTTTT.

This chain joins TRBV11-3 and TRBJ2-1, with D uncertain. V lost 5 bases and J lost 9, with 11 bases in between. The CDR3 sequence is 12 residues long. Looked up from germline, CDR1 is SGHNT and CDR2 is YENEEA. CDR3 nucleotides: TGTGCCAGCAGCGCTGACTTAAGTGAGCAGTTCTTC. It yields the protein CASSADLSEQFF. Full variable domain (outside the CDR3, taken from reference TRBV11-3 and TRBJ2-1): EAGVVQSPRYKIIEKKQPVAFWCNPISGHNTLYWYLQNLGQGPELLIRYENEEAVDDSQLPKDRFSAERLKGVDSTLKIQPAELGDSAVYLCASSADLSEQFFGPGTRLTVL.

The chain employs TRBV28 and TRBJ2-5; 16 nucleotides line up with TRBD2. Per germline, CDR1 MDHEN and CDR2 SYDVKM. The CDR3 contains 17 residues. The junction had 5 bases not matched to a gene; V was cut back by 4 bases and J by 3 bases. The CDR3 bases are TGTGCCAGCAGTTCCACTGGGACTAGCGGGGGGGAAGAGACCCAGTACTTC. This translates into CASSSTGTSGGEETQYF.

The chain joins TRBV14 to TRBJ2-7, with a weak D call TRBD1 (6 bases). Germline-derived CDR1 and CDR2 are SGHDN and FVKESK. The germline V and J ends were trimmed by 0 bases and 6 bases, with 15 bases remaining between them. CDR3 length: 15 amino acids. The CDR3 sequence is CASSQDWARGVEQYF. The CDR3 nucleotides read TGTGCCAGCAGCCAAGATTGGGCCAGGGGAGTCGAGCAGTACTTC.

CDR3 sequence reads: CASSLRLAGTDTQYF. The CDR3 DNA reads TGCGCCAGCAGCTTACGACTAGCGGGAACAGATACGCAGTATTTT. This chain connects TRBV5-1 to TRBJ2-3, with 11 bases lining up with TRBD2. From germline, CDR1 is SGHRS and CDR2 YFSETQ. V lost 2 bases, J lost 3 bases, and 2 bases stayed unmatched. This CDR3 is 15 amino acids long.